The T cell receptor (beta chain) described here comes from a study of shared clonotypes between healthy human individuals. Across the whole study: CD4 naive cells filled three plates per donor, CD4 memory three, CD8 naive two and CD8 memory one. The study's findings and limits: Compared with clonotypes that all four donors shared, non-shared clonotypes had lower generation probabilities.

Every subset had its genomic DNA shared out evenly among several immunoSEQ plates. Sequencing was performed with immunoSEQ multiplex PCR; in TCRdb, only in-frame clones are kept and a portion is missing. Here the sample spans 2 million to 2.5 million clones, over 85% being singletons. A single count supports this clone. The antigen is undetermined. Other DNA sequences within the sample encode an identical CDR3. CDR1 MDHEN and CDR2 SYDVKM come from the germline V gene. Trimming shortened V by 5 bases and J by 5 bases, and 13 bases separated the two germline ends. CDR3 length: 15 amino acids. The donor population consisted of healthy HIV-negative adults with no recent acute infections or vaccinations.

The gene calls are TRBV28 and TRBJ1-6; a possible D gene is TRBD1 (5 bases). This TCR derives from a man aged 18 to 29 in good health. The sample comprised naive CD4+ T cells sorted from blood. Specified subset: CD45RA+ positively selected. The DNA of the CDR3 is TGTGCCAGCAGTCTCAGGGATCGTGATAATTCACCCCTCCACTTT. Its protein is CASSLRDRDNSPLHF. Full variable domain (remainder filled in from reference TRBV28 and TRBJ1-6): DVKVTQSSRYLVKRTGEKVFLECVQDMDHENMFWYRQDPGLGLRLIYFSYDVKMKEKGDIPEGYSVSREKKERFSLILESASTNQTSMYLCASSLRDRDNSPLHFGNGTRLTVT.